The 4 T cell receptor beta chains reported below all come from one sample, sequenced in a study of CD8 T cells in Susac syndrome. With random hexamers, reverse transcription was performed on about 0.5 to 1 ug of RNA. TCRdb reprocessed the immunoSEQ multiplex PCR reads via MiXCR and lists one record per CDR3 protein. The sample holds some 200,000 distinct CDR3 sequences, approximately 90% seen once. What was sequenced was CD8+ T cells from PBMCs. Receptors originate from a human donor with multiple sclerosis.

The rearrangement uses TRBV10-3 and TRBJ2-3; D is uncertain. The CDR3 is 12 residues long. CDR1 and CDR2 from the germline V gene are ENHRY and SYGVKD. Trimming removed 3 bases from V and 6 bases from J, with 7 bases in between. CDR3 amino acids: CAISDLRDTQYF. In DNA, the CDR3 is TGTGCCATCAGTGACCTAAGGGATACGCAGTATTTT.

V usage is TRBV7-6 and J usage is TRBJ2-7; 8 bases are a match to TRBD2. The trim removed 5 bases at V and 7 bases at J, leaving 16 bases unmatched. Germline V gives CDR1 SGHVS, CDR2 FNYEAQ. The CDR3 covers 16 residues. CDR3 bases: TGTGCCAGCAGCCCGGGAGTAGCGGGGCTCCTCGGGGAGCAGTACTTC. Encoded protein: CASSPGVAGLLGEQYF.

This sequence joins TRBV10-3 and TRBJ2-5; D perhaps matches TRBD1 (6 bases). The CDR3 has 13 amino acids. Germline CDR1 ENHRY, CDR2 SYGVKD. V was trimmed by 10 bases and J by 3 bases, leaving 15 bases between them. CDR3 coding DNA: TGTGCCACGAGATCTAGGGGGAAAGAGACCCAGTACTTC. Amino acids: CATRSRGKETQYF.

The chain is built from TRBV30 and TRBJ2-7, with D perhaps matching TRBD2 (5 bases). Trimming stripped 1 base from V and 1 base from J, with 8 bases between. Germline values: CDR1 GTSNPN, CDR2 SVGIG (reference sequence). The CDR3 has 13 amino acids. The CDR3 loop reads CAWSAGLSYEQYF. The CDR3 DNA reads TGTGCCTGGAGTGCGGGATTATCCTACGAGCAGTACTTC.